This T cell receptor beta chain derives from a study of CXCR3-negative and CXCR3-positive naive CD8 T cells. The TRB libraries of cDNA were built by UMI-labeled 5' RACE. Using the 5' RACE reads, TCRdb records one entry per CDR3 protein without DNA. The sample table includes about 130,000 distinct CDR3 sequences. Each CD8+ T cell subset was sorted in triplicate, over 250,000 cells each. CD45RO-CCR7+CD27+CD95- marked naive CD8+ T cells. CDR3 size: 12 residues. CDR1 is SGHVS, CDR2 FNYEAQ, per germline. The TCR was taken from a human donor in good health. Some clones in this sample may be carry-over from other donors' samples. Sequencing used naive CXCR3- CD8+ T cells from blood. Subset described: CD45RO-CCR7+CD27+CD95- naive CD8+ T cells lacking CXCR3 (TNR3-). The chain is built from TRBV7-6 and TRBJ2-1; checking the TCRdb D call of TRBD1 is not possible without DNA. CDR3 region: CASSLTGHMQFF.